This T cell receptor beta chain was sequenced for a study of cytomegalovirus exposure and HLA in healthy donors. Regarding the study as a whole: In vitro testing confirmed a few CMV-associated chains as specific for CMV antigens. Researchers catalogued roughly 170 TCR beta chains as cytomegalovirus-associated. It was found in a later analysis that first-cohort TCR clusters tended to co-occur in the 100 to 150 validation repertoires.

TCRdb's table, derived via immunoSEQ multiplex PCR, lists solely in-frame clones and lacks some. This table holds some 200,000 clones, around nine tenths found once. The donors belonged to the roughly 110-subject validation cohort, separate from the 666-subject first cohort. Regarding this clone: Its specificity is not known.

The source of this sequence is a man aged 25 to 40 in good health and CMV-seropositive. Sequencing used PBMCs.

CDR3 nucleotide sequence: TGTGCCAGCAGCCCAGCGGGGGGTTTTCAGCCCCAGCATTTT. It specifies CASSPAGGFQPQHF. The chain is built from TRBV11-2 and TRBJ1-5, with a tentative D call TRBD1 (5 bases). The germline CDR1 and CDR2 sequences are SGHAT and FQNNGV. The CDR3 spans 14 residues. Trimming shortened V by 5 bases and J by 6 bases, and 14 bases separated the two germline ends.